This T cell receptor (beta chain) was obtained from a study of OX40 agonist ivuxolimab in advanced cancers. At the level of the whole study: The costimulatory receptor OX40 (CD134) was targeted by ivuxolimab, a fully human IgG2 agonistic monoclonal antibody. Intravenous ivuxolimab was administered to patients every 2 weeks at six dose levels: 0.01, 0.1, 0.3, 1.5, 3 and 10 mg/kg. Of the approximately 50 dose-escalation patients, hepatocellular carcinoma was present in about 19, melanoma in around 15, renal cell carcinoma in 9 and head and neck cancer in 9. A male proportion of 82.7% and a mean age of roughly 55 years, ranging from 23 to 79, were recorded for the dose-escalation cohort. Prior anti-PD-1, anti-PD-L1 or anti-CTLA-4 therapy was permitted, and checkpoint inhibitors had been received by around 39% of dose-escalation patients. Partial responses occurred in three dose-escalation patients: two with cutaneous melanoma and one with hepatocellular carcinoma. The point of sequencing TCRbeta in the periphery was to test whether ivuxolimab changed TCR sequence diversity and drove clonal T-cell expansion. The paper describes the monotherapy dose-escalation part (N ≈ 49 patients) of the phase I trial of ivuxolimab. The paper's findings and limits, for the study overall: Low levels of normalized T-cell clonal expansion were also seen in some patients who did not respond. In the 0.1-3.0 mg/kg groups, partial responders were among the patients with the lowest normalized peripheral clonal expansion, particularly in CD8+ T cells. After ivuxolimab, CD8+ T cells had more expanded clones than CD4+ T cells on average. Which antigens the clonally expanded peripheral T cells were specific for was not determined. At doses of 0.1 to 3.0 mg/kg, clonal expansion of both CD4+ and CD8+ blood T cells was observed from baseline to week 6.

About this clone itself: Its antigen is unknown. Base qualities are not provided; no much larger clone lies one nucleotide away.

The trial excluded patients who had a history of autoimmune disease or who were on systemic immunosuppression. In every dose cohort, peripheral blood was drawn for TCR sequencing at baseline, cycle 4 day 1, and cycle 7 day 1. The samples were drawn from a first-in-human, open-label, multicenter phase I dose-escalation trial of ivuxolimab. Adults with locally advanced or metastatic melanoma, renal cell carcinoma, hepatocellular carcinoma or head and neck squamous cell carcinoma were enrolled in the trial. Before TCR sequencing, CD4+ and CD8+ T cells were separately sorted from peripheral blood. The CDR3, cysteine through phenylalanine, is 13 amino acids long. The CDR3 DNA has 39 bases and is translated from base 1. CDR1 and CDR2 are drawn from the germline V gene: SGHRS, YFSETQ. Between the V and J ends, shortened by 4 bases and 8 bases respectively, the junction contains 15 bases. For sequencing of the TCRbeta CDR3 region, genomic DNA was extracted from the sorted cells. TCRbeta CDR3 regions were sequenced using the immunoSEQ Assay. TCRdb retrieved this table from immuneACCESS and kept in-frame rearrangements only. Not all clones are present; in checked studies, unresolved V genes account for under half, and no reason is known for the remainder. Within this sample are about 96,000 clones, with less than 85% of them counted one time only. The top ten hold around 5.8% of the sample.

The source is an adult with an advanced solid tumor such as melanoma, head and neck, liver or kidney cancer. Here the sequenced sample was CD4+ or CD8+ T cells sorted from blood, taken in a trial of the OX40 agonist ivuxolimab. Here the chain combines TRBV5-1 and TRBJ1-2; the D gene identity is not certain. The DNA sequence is TGCGCCAGCAGCCCGGCACGGGTTGGAGGCTACACCTTC. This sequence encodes CASSPARVGGYTF.